The 27 T cell receptor beta chains reported below all come from one sample, sequenced in a study of T cell changes during pregnancy in multiple sclerosis. Produced via immunoSEQ multiplex PCR; TCRdb's table is partial and in-frame only. There are 30,000 or so clones in the sample; roughly 87% occur only once, and about 5% lies in the top ten. The sequencing here drew on CD8+ T cells from peripheral blood mononuclear cells, taken in the first trimester of pregnancy. The receptors stem from a female donor with multiple sclerosis, enrolled in a pregnancy study.

The rearrangement links TRBV29-1 to TRBJ2-1; TRBD1 matches at 12 bases. The CDR3 runs 19 residues. Germline assignment: CDR1 SQVTM and CDR2 ANQGSEA. V shed 0 bases and J 4 bases; nucleotides not matched to a gene: 13. CDR3 DNA: TGCAGCGTTGAAGATCGGGGGACAGGGGGCCAAGTCGGGTACAATGAGCAGTTCTTC. It codes for CSVEDRGTGGQVGYNEQFF.

This clone has only a few counts. The J gene is TRBJ2-5, the V gene TRBV6-5; D gene ambiguous. Trimming shortened V by 6 bases and J by 5 bases, and 7 bases separated the two germline ends. The CDR3 consists of 11 residues. Germline CDR1 is MNHEY and CDR2 is SVGAGI. Here the CDR3 reads CASSHWETQYF. The CDR3 nucleotides read TGTGCCAGCAGCCACTGGGAGACCCAGTACTTC.

V gene TRBV15 combines with J gene TRBJ2-3; D might be TRBD2 (6 bases). With 0 bases removed from V and 0 bases from J, the gap between germline ends came to 10 bases. CDR3 length: 16 amino acids. The germline CDR1 and CDR2 sequences are LNHNV and YYDKDF (reference sequence). CDR3: CATSREGGPSTDTQYF. The CDR3 region has the DNA TGTGCCACCAGCAGAGAGGGGGGACCTAGCACAGATACGCAGTATTTT.

CDR3 in DNA: TGTGCCAGCAGTCCCTCAGCGGGAAGGAGTCCCGAGCAGTACTTC. Encoded protein: CASSPSAGRSPEQYF. The chain couples TRBV11-2 to TRBJ2-7, with 7 nucleotides matching TRBD2. V was clipped by 6 bases and J by 6 bases; unmatched bases: 14. The CDR3 contains 15 residues. Germline lookup yields CDR1 SGHAT and CDR2 FQNNGV. Variable domain in full (rest from reference TRBV11-2 and TRBJ2-7): EAGVAQSPRYKIIEKRQSVAFWCNPISGHATLYWYQQILGQGPKLLIQFQNNGVVDDSQLPKDRFSAERLKGVDSTLKIQPAKLEDSAVYLCASSPSAGRSPEQYFGPGTRLTVT.

The J gene is TRBJ2-2, the V gene TRBV6-6, with TRBD2 matching over 8 bases. The germline CDR1 and CDR2 sequences are MNHNY and SVGAGI (reference sequence). The CDR3 contains 16 residues. With 2 bases clipped from V and 1 base from J, the junction kept 3 bases outside the gene matches. Here the CDR3 DNA reads TGTGCCAGCAGTTACACCGGGACTAGGAACACCGGGGAGCTGTTTTTT. Translated, it gives CASSYTGTRNTGELFF.

The chain has TRBV6-4 and TRBJ2-1; 11 bases fit TRBD2. From germline, CDR1 is MRHNA and CDR2 SNTAGT. V trimming: 5 bases; J trimming: 4 bases; junction bases outside the gene matches: 7. The CDR3 loop spans 16 amino acids. The CDR3 bases are TGTGCCAGCAGTCCATTCGGGACTAGCGGATACAATGAGCAGTTCTTC. The encoded protein is CASSPFGTSGYNEQFF.

This chain connects TRBV5-1 to TRBJ1-1, with 7 nucleotides matching TRBD1. The CDR3 length is 15 residues. CDR1 is SGHRS and CDR2 is YFSETQ in the germline V gene. V lost 0 bases to trimming and J lost 3 bases; unmatched junction nucleotides: 5. CDR3 region: CASSLGTGTDTEAFF. CDR3 coding DNA: TGCGCCAGCAGCTTGGGAACCGGGACAGACACTGAAGCTTTCTTT. The full variable domain, rest sourced from reference TRBV5-1 and TRBJ1-1, is KAGVTQTPRYLIKTRGQQVTLSCSPISGHRSVSWYQQTPGQGLQFLFEYFSETQRNKGNFPGRFSGRQFSNSRSEMNVSTLELGDSALYLCASSLGTGTDTEAFFGQGTRLTVV.

This chain connects TRBV6-5 to TRBJ2-2, with 9 bases lining up with TRBD1. Unmatched junction bases numbered 4, after V lost 5 bases and J lost 6 bases. Germline V gives CDR1 MNHEY, CDR2 SVGAGI. The CDR3 is 14 amino acids. This CDR3 is CASSLTGGPGELFF. The CDR3 DNA is TGTGCCAGCAGTCTAACAGGGGGCCCCGGGGAGCTGTTTTTT.

V and J are TRBV7-9 and TRBJ2-4; 7 bases agree with TRBD1. The germline CDR1 and CDR2 sequences are SEHNR and FQNEAQ (reference sequence). V dropped 5 bases and J dropped 4; count of bases not matched to a gene: 2. The CDR3 loop spans 13 amino acids. This CDR3 reads CASSETGKNIQYF. As DNA, the CDR3 is TGTGCCAGCAGCGAGACAGGGAAAAACATTCAGTACTTC.

This clone has only one observation. The chain links TRBV4-1 to TRBJ2-7, with D possibly being TRBD1 (5 bases). From germline, CDR1 is MGHRA and CDR2 YSYEKL. The V end lost 3 bases, the J end lost 0 bases, and 12 bases lay between the germline ends. This CDR3 is 15 amino acids long. CDR3 sequence reads: CASSQNAGISYEQYF. The CDR3 DNA is TGCGCCAGCAGCCAGAACGCAGGGATCTCCTACGAGCAGTACTTC.

By proportion, this clone is medium-sized. The genes are TRBV5-6 and TRBJ2-5; TRBD2 agrees at 8 bases. The CDR3 consists of 16 residues. V trimming: 4 bases; J trimming: 4 bases; junction bases outside the gene matches: 12. Per the germline V gene, CDR1 is SGHDT and CDR2 is YYEEEE. CDR3 region: CASSASAGAFPETQYF. DNA of the CDR3: TGTGCCAGCAGCGCCTCAGCGGGAGCATTTCCAGAGACCCAGTACTTC.

This sequence joins TRBV27 and TRBJ1-5, with D maybe TRBD1 (6 bases). The CDR3 spans 15 residues. Trimming cost V 1 base and J 4 bases, with 11 bases left between them. Germline lookup yields CDR1 MNHEY and CDR2 SMNVEV (reference sequence). The CDR3 nucleotides are TGTGCCAGCAGTTTATTGGGACACGAAAATCAGCCCCAGCATTTT. Translating it yields CASSLLGHENQPQHF.

V usage is TRBV28 and J usage is TRBJ2-1, with D possibly TRBD2 on 5 matching bases. The CDR3 runs to 21 residues. Germline-derived CDR1 and CDR2 are MDHEN and SYDVKM. V lost 3 bases to trimming and J lost 0 bases, with 27 bases between them. The CDR3 sequence: CASSFPLLAEVRFVSYNEQFF. The CDR3 DNA sequence: TGTGCCAGCAGTTTCCCCCTCCTAGCTGAGGTTCGTTTCGTCTCCTACAATGAGCAGTTCTTC.

This clone has more than one count but fewer than ten. This chain links TRBV5-1 with TRBJ2-7, with 7 bases fitting TRBD2. This CDR3 spans 14 amino acids. With 1 base clipped from V and 2 bases from J, the junction kept 3 bases outside the gene matches. The germline CDR1 and CDR2 sequences are SGHRS and YFSETQ. The CDR3 sequence: CASSLWEGTYEQYF. The CDR3 DNA is TGCGCCAGCAGCTTGTGGGAGGGGACCTACGAGCAGTACTTC. The entire variable domain, with the rest obtained from reference TRBV5-1 and TRBJ2-7, is as follows: KAGVTQTPRYLIKTRGQQVTLSCSPISGHRSVSWYQQTPGQGLQFLFEYFSETQRNKGNFPGRFSGRQFSNSRSEMNVSTLELGDSALYLCASSLWEGTYEQYFGPGTRLTVT.

This clone has only a few counts. CDR3 loop: CASSQLDRGTEAFF. CDR3 bases: TGCGCCAGCAGCCAACTAGACAGGGGCACTGAAGCTTTCTTT. This rearrangement joins TRBV4-3 to TRBJ1-1; 8 bases align to TRBD1. This CDR3 has 14 amino acids. Trimming removed 2 bases from V and 4 bases from J; junction bases left unmatched: 3. Germline CDR1 reads LGHNA; CDR2 reads YSLEER.

The chain recombines TRBV10-3 with TRBJ1-4, with 10 nucleotides matching TRBD1. V dropped 8 bases and J dropped 6; count of bases not matched to a gene: 18. This CDR3 is 18 amino acids long. Germline V gene sequence: CDR1 ENHRY, CDR2 SYGVKD. For the CDR3, the DNA is TGTGCCATCCGCGAGCAATCTAAGGGACAGGGGATGGATGAAAAACTGTTTTTT. The encoded protein is CAIREQSKGQGMDEKLFF.

The chain carries TRBV4-2 and TRBJ2-5, with 7 nucleotides matching TRBD2. The J call may be incorrect, as the DNA end agrees better with TRBJ2-7. From germline, CDR1 is LGHNA and CDR2 YNFKEQ. CDR3 size: 16 residues. In nucleotides, the CDR3 is TGTGCCAGCAGCCAAATAGGGAGCGGGGCTTCCTACGAGCAGTACTTC. It encodes CASSQIGSGASYEQYF.

The genes are TRBV27 and TRBJ1-1; weak D call: TRBD1 (5 bases). Germline CDR1 is MNHEY and CDR2 is SMNVEV (reference sequence). V lost 9 bases and J 4 bases, leaving 18 bases between the germline ends. The CDR3 spans 14 residues. The CDR3 loop reads CASLDRGVGTEAFF. For the CDR3, the DNA is TGTGCCAGTTTAGACCGGGGGGTGGGCACTGAAGCTTTCTTT.

The chain carries TRBV6-1 and TRBJ1-4, with 9 nucleotides matching TRBD1. The V segment lost 0 bases and the J segment 7 bases; nucleotides outside the gene matches: 6. The germline V gene has CDR1 MNHNS and CDR2 SASEGT. CDR3 length: 16 amino acids. The CDR3 sequence is CASSEATGGFGEKLFF. The DNA for the CDR3 is TGTGCCAGCAGTGAAGCGACAGGGGGGTTTGGTGAAAAACTGTTTTTT.

The rearrangement uses TRBV5-1 and TRBJ1-2, with 8 bases aligning to TRBD1. Germline-derived CDR1 and CDR2 are SGHRS and YFSETQ. There are 15 residues in the CDR3. With 4 bases clipped from V and 5 bases from J, the junction kept 10 bases outside the gene matches. The CDR3 DNA follows: TGCGCCAGCAGCAGCTACAGGGGGATGGATTATGGCTACACCTTC. Translated, it gives CASSSYRGMDYGYTF.

This clone is a singleton in its sample. V gene TRBV18 combines with J gene TRBJ2-1; 14 nucleotides agree with TRBD2. V shed 3 bases, J shed 6 bases, and the junction held 4 bases outside the gene matches. The germline V gene encodes CDR1 KGHSH and CDR2 LQKENI. This CDR3 has 16 residues. This CDR3 is CASSPGLAGDLNEQFF. The CDR3 DNA sequence: TGTGCCAGCTCACCGGGACTAGCGGGAGATCTCAATGAGCAGTTCTTC.

The rearrangement joins TRBV4-1 to TRBJ2-1; D gene ambiguous. V was cut by 6 bases and J by 7 bases, with 10 bases left in between. The CDR3 contains 12 residues. Germline values: CDR1 MGHRA, CDR2 YSYEKL. The CDR3 region is CASSPRYNEQFF. The CDR3 nucleotides are TGCGCCAGCAGTCCGAGGTATAATGAGCAGTTCTTC.

The rearrangement joins TRBV5-6 to TRBJ1-2; 10 nucleotides align to TRBD1. The CDR3 sequence is 16 residues long. Germline CDR1 and CDR2: SGHDT and YYEEEE. Losses at the gene ends were 3 bases for V and 0 bases for J; bases not matched to a gene: 5. The DNA for the CDR3 is TGTGCCAGCAGCTCCGGGACAGGGGCCTCTAACTATGGCTACACCTTC. Translation gives CASSSGTGASNYGYTF.

The rearrangement links TRBV11-2 to TRBJ2-7; D possibly corresponds to TRBD1 (6 bases). This CDR3 is built from 14 residues. Trimming took off 11 bases at V and 0 bases at J, with 17 bases between the two ends. CDR1 is SGHAT and CDR2 is FQNNGV in the germline V gene. CDR3 sequence: CASSSRDNSYEQYF. The CDR3 DNA reads TGTGCCTCCTCTTCCCGGGACAACTCCTACGAGCAGTACTTC. The entire variable domain, with the rest obtained from reference TRBV11-2 and TRBJ2-7, is as follows: EAGVAQSPRYKIIEKRQSVAFWCNPISGHATLYWYQQILGQGPKLLIQFQNNGVVDDSQLPKDRFSAERLKGVDSTLKIQPAKLEDSAVYLCASSSRDNSYEQYFGPGTRLTVT.

The chain has TRBV4-3 and TRBJ2-2; D unresolved. Germline loops: CDR1 LGHNA, CDR2 YSLEER. The germline V and J ends were trimmed by 2 bases and 7 bases, with 5 bases remaining between them. The CDR3 length is 12 residues. CDR3 amino acids: CASSQRGGELFF. The CDR3 nucleotides are TGCGCCAGCAGCCAAAGAGGCGGGGAGCTGTTTTTT.

This sequence joins TRBV7-3 and TRBJ2-7, with D possibly TRBD2 on 6 matching bases. The CDR3 is 15 residues long. The ends were cut back, 6 bases at V and 4 bases at J, with 19 bases in the middle. The germline CDR1 and CDR2 sequences are SGHTA and FQGTGA. The CDR3 protein is CASSSGAGSGYEQYF. The CDR3 bases are TGTGCCAGCAGTTCGGGAGCGGGTTCGGGATACGAGCAGTACTTC.

This clone was recorded only once. The chain employs TRBV9 and TRBJ2-7, with D hard to call. Deletions cut 0 bases from V and 6 bases from J, with 16 bases between. Germline CDR1 and CDR2: SGDLS and YYNGEE. The CDR3 runs 15 residues. DNA of the CDR3: TGTGCCAGCAGCGTAGGCGAGGAAGGTTACGGCGAGCAGTACTTC. As protein: CASSVGEEGYGEQYF.